This TCR beta chain came from a study of T-cell memory formation after mild COVID-19. Study information: Largely, the TCR clusters proved donor specific.

cDNA libraries for TCR alpha and TCR beta, carrying sample barcodes and UMIs, came from 5'RACE with constant-segment primers. Each CDR3 protein gets one entry after TCRdb re-called the 5' RACE reads with MiXCR. The sample holds approximately 580,000 distinct CDR3 sequences, around 21% seen once. The study's findings and limits: Clones contracting day 15 to 85 were balanced CD4/CD8; later expanders leaned CD4+.

This clonotype has a count of ten or more. Antigen specificity is unknown. One end of the junction does not line up with germline, which may come from a read error. Sequenced input: PBMCs or a T cell subset sorted from them (not recorded which). This clonotype originated in an adult woman who had mild COVID-19 (a few samples of this study predate the infection). Cell type and time point are not known.

CDR3 region: CASSVQETQYF. The CDR3 coding sequence is TGTGCCAGCAGCGTTCAAGAGACCCAGTACTTC. The gene calls are TRBV5-1 and TRBJ2-5; no clear D gene. This CDR3 spans 11 amino acids. Germline-derived CDR1 and CDR2 are SGHRS and YFSETQ.